The count of the clone carrying this TCR beta chain is one. The sample is drawn from a study of blood T cell repertoires in COVID-19. Study information: T cells, B-cell-depleted T cells, or PBMCs provided the cDNA or gDNA that served as material.

In the authors' workflow: It was from reference gene primer amplification that nucleated cell counts were estimated. Method: immunoSEQ multiplex PCR; TCRdb's copy keeps in-frame clones and lacks some. V, J and clone size reflect that table, while D and trimming were determined from the DNA. The data hold 650,000 to 800,000 clones, with 85% to 90% observed a single time. CDR3 length: 15 residues. The V end was cut by 8 bases, the J end by 0 bases, with 13 bases between. Germline V CDR1 and CDR2: SGHTA, FQGTGA. This chain links TRBV7-3 with TRBJ1-4, with D unclear. This TCR came from a woman aged 18-29 years with acute or convalescent COVID-19. The sequenced material came from peripheral blood. CDR3 region: CASGSIAATNEKLFF. The DNA for the CDR3 is TGTGCCAGCGGTTCGATAGCCGCAACTAATGAAAAACTGTTTTTT. Combining the CDR3 with reference TRBV7-3 and TRBJ1-4 gives the whole variable domain GAGVSQTPSNKVTEKGKYVELRCDPISGHTALYWYRQSLGQGPEFLIYFQGTGAADDSGLPNDRFFAVRPEGSVSTLKIQRTERGDSAVYLCASGSIAATNEKLFFGSGTQLSVL.